This passage covers 8 T cell receptor beta chains from one sample sequenced in a study of graft-versus-host responses after intestinal transplantation (dated by TCRdb to about 2021). Libraries were prepared through the immunoSEQ multiplex PCR assay. Entries here come from immuneACCESS through TCRdb and include only in-frame sequences with V and J called. Some clones fail to appear in such tables; in the studies checked, an unresolved V gene covers under half of the shortfall, and the cause of the remainder is unknown. Present in this sample are about 130,000 clones, approximately 92% of which were seen just once. Around 0.16% of the sample is held by the ten biggest clonotypes. Their target antigens are unknown. This specimen's time point label, per the study, means: cells obtained before transplantation from donor or recipient. Sample: unstimulated CD4+ T cells sorted from spleen or lymph node cells, taken before intestinal transplant. The receptors shown here come from a human donor who received an intestinal transplant.

V and J are TRBV5-4 and TRBJ2-2; D gene ambiguous. This CDR3 is 14 amino acids long. The germline V and J ends were trimmed by 1 base and 4 bases, with 8 bases remaining between them. Germline V gives CDR1 SGHNT, CDR2 YYREEE (reference sequence). The chain's CDR3 is CASSLQSSTGELFF. CDR3 in DNA: TGTGCCAGCAGCTTGCAGAGTAGCACCGGGGAGCTGTTTTTT.

J is TRBJ1-2 and V is TRBV7-9; D may be TRBD1 (6 bases). Germline V gene sequence: CDR1 SEHNR, CDR2 FQNEAQ (reference sequence). The CDR3 totals 15 residues. Trimming removed 3 bases at V and 6 bases at J, with 17 bases between. CDR3: CASSFGTLDIDGYTF. The CDR3 nucleotides are TGTGCCAGCAGCTTCGGGACACTCGACATCGATGGCTACACCTTC.

The CDR3 sequence: CASSLRKRQQGSQGYTF. CDR3 nucleotide sequence: TGTGCCAGCAGCCTTCGCAAGCGCCAACAGGGCAGTCAAGGCTACACCTTC. The chain is built from TRBV14 and TRBJ1-2; maybe TRBD1 (6 bases). This CDR3 is 17 amino acids long. The germline V gene encodes CDR1 SGHDN and CDR2 FVKESK. V lost 4 bases and J lost 8, with 26 bases in between.

This rearrangement joins TRBV6-4 to TRBJ2-7, with 7 bases matching TRBD1. The CDR3 covers 16 residues. The V segment lost 5 bases and the J segment 0 bases; nucleotides outside the gene matches: 10. CDR1 is MRHNA and CDR2 is SNTAGT in the germline V gene. For the CDR3, the DNA is TGTGCCAGCAGTTTGCCCGGACAGGTAGACTCCTACGAGCAGTACTTC. Translation gives CASSLPGQVDSYEQYF.

The chain carries TRBV5-1 and TRBJ2-1; TRBD1 might be the D (6 bases). From germline, CDR1 is SGHRS and CDR2 YFSETQ. V was trimmed by 0 bases and J by 6 bases, leaving 13 bases between them. This CDR3 is built from 15 residues. The CDR3 loop is CASSLALQGSNEQFF. CDR3 coding DNA: TGCGCCAGCAGCTTGGCTTTACAGGGCTCCAATGAGCAGTTCTTC.

V gene TRBV6-1 combines with J gene TRBJ1-2; D possibly corresponds to TRBD1 (5 bases). Trimming pared 1 base from V and 4 bases from J, leaving 13 bases between. This CDR3 contains 15 residues. Germline V gene data show CDR1 as MNHNS and CDR2 as SASEGT. The CDR3 DNA follows: TGTGCCAGCAGTGAAGAAGGGGCAGGGACCTATGGCTACACCTTC. Protein product: CASSEEGAGTYGYTF.

The V and J genes are TRBV6-1 and TRBJ2-2, with D tentatively TRBD1 or TRBD2 (5 bases each). The CDR3 is made up of 13 amino acids. Per the germline V gene, CDR1 is MNHNS and CDR2 is SASEGT. V was trimmed by 2 bases and J by 6 bases, leaving 7 bases between them. In DNA form, the CDR3 reads TGTGCCAGCAGTGAATGGGGGTCCGGGGAGCTGTTTTTT. Protein sequence: CASSEWGSGELFF.

The V gene is TRBV7-2, the J gene TRBJ1-1; unclear D gene. Germline V gives CDR1 SGHTA, CDR2 FQGNSA. The V gene lost 3 bases and the J gene lost 7 bases, with 12 bases spanning the gap. This CDR3 is built from 13 residues. The CDR3 DNA sequence: TGTGCCAGCAGCTTGGGCATCGACCTTGAAGCTTTCTTT. It is translated as CASSLGIDLEAFF.